This T cell receptor (beta chain) was profiled in a study of blood T cell repertoires in COVID-19. Study summary: Samples of COVID-19 (acute and convalescent) were obtained from the United States, Italy and Spain.

Generated by immunoSEQ multiplex PCR, the TCRdb table keeps only in-frame clones and is missing some. The sample yields 200,000 to 300,000 clones, around nine tenths seen once. Assignments of participants to cohorts depended upon their own reported clinical history. This clone occurred once. Sequenced input: PBMCs or T cells enriched from blood (not recorded which). The TCR comes from a woman under 30 who had recovered from COVID-19.

CDR3: CASSLQGRGEDYGYTF. CDR3 sequence (DNA): TGTGCCAGCAGCTTGCAAGGGAGGGGCGAAGACTATGGCTACACCTTC. The V call is TRBV7-9, the J call TRBJ1-2; a weak D match, TRBD1 (5 bases). The CDR3 has 16 amino acids. Between the trimmed V and J ends, which lost 3 bases and 3 bases, there was a span of 17 bases. Looked up from germline, CDR1 is SEHNR and CDR2 is FQNEAQ (reference sequence).